Reported below is one TCR beta chain. Its antigen is as yet unknown. The protocol was immunoSEQ multiplex PCR, while the TCRdb copy is restricted to in-frame clones and leaves out a portion. The table shows roughly 120,000 clones, with more than 85% occurring only once. V was shortened by 4 bases and J by 2 bases, with 8 bases between the two germline ends. Germline values: CDR1 KGHSH, CDR2 LQKENI. The CDR3 has 13 residues. This specimen belongs to a study of T cell responses to AZD1222 COVID-19 vaccine. Study results and limitations: Along spike, vaccine-associated CD4 TCRs were found throughout, with dominance at 160-218 and 743-854.

The sample here was peripheral blood, taken on day 0 of AZD1222 vaccination. The chain uses TRBV18 and TRBJ1-1; D unresolved. The receptor was isolated from an adult in good health. The CDR3 bases are TGTGCCAGCTCACTCCCGGGAAACACTGAAGCTTTCTTT. The encoded protein is CASSLPGNTEAFF.